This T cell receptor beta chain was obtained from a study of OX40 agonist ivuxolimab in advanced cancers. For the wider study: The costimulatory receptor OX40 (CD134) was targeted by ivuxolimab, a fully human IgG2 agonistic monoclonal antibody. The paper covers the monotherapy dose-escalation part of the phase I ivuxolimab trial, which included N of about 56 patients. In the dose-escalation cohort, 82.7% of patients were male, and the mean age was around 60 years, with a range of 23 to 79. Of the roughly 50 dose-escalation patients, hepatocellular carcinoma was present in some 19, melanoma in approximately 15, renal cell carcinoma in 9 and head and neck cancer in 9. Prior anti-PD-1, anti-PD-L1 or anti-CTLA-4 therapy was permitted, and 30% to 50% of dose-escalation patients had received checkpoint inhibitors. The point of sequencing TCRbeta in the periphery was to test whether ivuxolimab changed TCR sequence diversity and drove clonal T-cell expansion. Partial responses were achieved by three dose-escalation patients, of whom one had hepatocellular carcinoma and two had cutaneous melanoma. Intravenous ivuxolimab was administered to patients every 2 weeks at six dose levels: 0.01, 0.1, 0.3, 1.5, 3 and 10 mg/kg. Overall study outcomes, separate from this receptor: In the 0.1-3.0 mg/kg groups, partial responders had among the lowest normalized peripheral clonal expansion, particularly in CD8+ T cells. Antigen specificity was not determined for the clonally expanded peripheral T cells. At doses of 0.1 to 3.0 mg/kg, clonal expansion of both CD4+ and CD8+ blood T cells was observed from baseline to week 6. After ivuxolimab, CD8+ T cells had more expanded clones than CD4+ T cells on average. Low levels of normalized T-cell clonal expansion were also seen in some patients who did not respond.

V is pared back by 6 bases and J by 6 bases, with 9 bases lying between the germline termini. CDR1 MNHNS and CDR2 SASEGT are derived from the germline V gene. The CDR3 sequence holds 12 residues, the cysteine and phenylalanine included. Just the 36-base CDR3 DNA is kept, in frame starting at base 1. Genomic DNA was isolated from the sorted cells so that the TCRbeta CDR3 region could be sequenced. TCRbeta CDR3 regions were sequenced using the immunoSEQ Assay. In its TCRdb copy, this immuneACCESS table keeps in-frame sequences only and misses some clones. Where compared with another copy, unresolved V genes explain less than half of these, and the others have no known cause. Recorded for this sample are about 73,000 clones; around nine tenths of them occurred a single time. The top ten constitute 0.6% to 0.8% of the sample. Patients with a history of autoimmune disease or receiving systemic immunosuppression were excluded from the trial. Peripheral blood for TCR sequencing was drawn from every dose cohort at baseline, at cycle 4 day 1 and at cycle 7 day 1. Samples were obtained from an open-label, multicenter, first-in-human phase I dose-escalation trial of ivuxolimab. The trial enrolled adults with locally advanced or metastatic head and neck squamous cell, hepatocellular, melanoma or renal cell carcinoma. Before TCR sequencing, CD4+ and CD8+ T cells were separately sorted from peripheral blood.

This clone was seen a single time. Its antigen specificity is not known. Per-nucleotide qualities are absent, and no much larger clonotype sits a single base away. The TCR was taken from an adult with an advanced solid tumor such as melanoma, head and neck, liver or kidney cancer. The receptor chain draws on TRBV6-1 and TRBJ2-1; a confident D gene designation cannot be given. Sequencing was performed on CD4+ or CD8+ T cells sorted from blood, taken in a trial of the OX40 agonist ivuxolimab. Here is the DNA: TGTGCCAGCAGAAACTACATCAATGAGCAGTTCTTC. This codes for CASRNYINEQFF.